The sample holds a few counts of the clone carrying this T cell receptor beta chain. Its antigen remains unidentified. Profiling that covered TCR beta VDJ and CDR3 relied on genomic DNA as its template. TCRdb fed the reads into MiXCR, producing one record per CDR3 protein. Altogether some 180,000 distinct CDR3 sequences are present, about 44% being singletons, with the ten largest covering 10% to 15%. Before being chosen for sequencing, patients had shown CD8+CD57+ cell expansion by flow cytometry. The blood sampling took place in patients who had so far received no therapy. The data were obtained in a study of CD8+CD57+ T cells in acquired aplastic anemia. As for the study in general: Sorted CD4+ and CD8+ cells yielded roughly 3.4 ug of DNA on average. Study observations and caveats: Sharing between patients and controls was observed for about 27 CD8+ CDR3 sequences.

Germline CDR1 is SQVTM and CDR2 is ANQGSEA. Trimming took 2 bases from V and 4 from J, leaving 12 bases between them. The CDR3 consists of 13 residues. Sequenced: sorted CD4+, CD8+, or CD8+CD57+ T cells (not recorded which) from PBMCs. The sequence derives from a human donor with aplastic anemia. This chain joins TRBV29-1 and TRBJ2-7; D remains ambiguous. The CDR3 sequence: CSVENTLGYEQYF. As DNA, the CDR3 is TGCAGCGTTGAAAACACCTTAGGTTACGAGCAGTACTTC.